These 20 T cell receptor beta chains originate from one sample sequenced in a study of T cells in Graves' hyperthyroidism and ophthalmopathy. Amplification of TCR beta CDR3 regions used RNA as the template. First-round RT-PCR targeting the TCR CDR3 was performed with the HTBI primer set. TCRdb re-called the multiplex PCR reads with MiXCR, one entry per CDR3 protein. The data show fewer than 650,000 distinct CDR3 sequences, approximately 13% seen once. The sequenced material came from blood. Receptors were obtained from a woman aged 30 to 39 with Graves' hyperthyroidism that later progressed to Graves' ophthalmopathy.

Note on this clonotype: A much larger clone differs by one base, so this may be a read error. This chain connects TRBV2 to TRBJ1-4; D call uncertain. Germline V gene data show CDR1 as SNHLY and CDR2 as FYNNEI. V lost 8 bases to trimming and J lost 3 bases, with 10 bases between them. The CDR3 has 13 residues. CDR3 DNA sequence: TGTGCCAGCGGAACACTACCTAATGAAAAACTGTTTTTT. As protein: CASGTLPNEKLFF.

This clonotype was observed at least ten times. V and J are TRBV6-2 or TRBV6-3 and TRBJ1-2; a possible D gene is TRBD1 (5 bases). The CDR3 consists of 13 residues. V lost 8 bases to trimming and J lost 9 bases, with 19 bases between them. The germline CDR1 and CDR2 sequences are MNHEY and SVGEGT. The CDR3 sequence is CASGAGQWNSYTF. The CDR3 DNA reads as TGTGCCAGCGGGGCAGGGCAGTGGAACAGCTACACCTTC.

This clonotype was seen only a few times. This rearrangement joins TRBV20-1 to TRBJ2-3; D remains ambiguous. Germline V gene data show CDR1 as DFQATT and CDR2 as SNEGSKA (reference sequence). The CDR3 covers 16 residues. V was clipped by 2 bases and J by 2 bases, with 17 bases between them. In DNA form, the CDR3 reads TGCAGTGCTAGACCTCCTCTGGGCGGAGTCACAGATACGCAGTATTTT. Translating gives CSARPPLGGVTDTQYF.

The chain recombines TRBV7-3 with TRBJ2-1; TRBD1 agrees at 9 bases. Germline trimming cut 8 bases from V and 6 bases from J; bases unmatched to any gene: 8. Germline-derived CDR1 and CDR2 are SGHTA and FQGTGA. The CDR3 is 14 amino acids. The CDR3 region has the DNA TGTGCCAGCCAATCCGGGACAGGGTCCAATGAGCAGTTCTTC. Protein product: CASQSGTGSNEQFF. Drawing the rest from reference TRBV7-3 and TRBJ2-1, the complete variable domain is GAGVSQTPSNKVTEKGKYVELRCDPISGHTALYWYRQSLGQGPEFLIYFQGTGAADDSGLPNDRFFAVRPEGSVSTLKIQRTERGDSAVYLCASQSGTGSNEQFFGPGTRLTVL.

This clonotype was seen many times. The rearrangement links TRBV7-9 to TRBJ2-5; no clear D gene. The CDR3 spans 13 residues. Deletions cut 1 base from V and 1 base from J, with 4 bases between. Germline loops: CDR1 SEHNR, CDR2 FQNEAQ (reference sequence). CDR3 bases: TGTGCCAGCAGCTTAGGATCCCAAGAGACCCAGTACTTC. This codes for CASSLGSQETQYF.

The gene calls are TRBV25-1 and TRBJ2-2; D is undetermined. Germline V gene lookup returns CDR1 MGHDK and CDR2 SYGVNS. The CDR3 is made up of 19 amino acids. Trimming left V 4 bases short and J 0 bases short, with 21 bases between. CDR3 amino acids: CASSVGSTGRGTNTGELFF. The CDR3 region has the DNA TGTGCCAGCAGTGTCGGGTCGACCGGTCGTGGAACGAACACCGGGGAGCTGTTTTTT.

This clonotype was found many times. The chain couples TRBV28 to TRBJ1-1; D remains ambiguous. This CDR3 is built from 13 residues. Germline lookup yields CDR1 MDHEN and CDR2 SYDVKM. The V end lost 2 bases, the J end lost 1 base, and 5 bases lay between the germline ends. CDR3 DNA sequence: TGTGCCAGCAGTTTACAGACGAACACTGAAGCTTTCTTT. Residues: CASSLQTNTEAFF.

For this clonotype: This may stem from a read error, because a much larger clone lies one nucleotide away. CDR3 sequence (DNA): TGTGCCAGCAGTTTTAGGGGGAGAGGGGGCGACACTGAAGCTTCCTTT. Translating gives CASSFRGRGGDTEASF. The gene calls are TRBV12-3 or TRBV12-4 and TRBJ1-1, with 7 bases that match TRBD1. This CDR3 contains 16 residues.

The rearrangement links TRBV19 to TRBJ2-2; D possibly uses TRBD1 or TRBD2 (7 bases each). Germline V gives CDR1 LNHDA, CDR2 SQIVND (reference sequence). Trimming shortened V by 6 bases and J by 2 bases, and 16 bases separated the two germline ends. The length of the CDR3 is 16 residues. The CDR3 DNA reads TGTGCCAGTAGCGGAGGGAGGGACAGCAACACCGGGGAGCTGTTTTTT. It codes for CASSGGRDSNTGELFF.

CDR3 in DNA: TGTGCCAGTAGTGCCCAAACTAGCGGGAGGGGCAATGAGCAGTTCTTC. Its translation is CASSAQTSGRGNEQFF. The V and J genes are TRBV19 and TRBJ2-1; 13 bases are shared with TRBD2. The CDR3 spans 16 residues. Germline lookup yields CDR1 LNHDA and CDR2 SQIVND (reference sequence). With 5 bases clipped from V and 6 bases from J, the junction kept 7 bases outside the gene matches.

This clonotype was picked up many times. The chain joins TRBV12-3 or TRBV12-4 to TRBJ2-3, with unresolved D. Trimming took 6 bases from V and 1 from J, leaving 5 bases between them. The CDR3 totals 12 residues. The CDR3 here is CASRPGTDTQYF. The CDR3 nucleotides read TGTGCCAGCAGGCCTGGCACAGATACGCAGTATTTT.

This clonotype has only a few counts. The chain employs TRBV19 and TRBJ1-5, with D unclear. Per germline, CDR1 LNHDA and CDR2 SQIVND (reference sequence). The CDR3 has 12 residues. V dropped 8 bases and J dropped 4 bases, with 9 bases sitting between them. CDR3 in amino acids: CASGLLNQPQHF. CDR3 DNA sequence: TGTGCCAGTGGATTATTAAATCAGCCCCAGCATTTT.

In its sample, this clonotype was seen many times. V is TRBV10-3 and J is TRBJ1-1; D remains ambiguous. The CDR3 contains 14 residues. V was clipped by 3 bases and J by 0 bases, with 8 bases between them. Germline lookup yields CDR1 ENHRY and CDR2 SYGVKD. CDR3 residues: CAISDPGLNTEAFF. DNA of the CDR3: TGTGCCATCAGTGACCCCGGATTGAACACTGAAGCTTTCTTT.

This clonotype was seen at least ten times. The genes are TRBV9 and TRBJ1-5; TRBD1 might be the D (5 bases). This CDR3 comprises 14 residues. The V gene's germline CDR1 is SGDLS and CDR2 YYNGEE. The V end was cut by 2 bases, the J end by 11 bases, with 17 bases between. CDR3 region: CASSVDGTDETQHF. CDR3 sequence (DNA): TGTGCCAGCAGCGTCGACGGGACGGACGAAACCCAGCATTTT.

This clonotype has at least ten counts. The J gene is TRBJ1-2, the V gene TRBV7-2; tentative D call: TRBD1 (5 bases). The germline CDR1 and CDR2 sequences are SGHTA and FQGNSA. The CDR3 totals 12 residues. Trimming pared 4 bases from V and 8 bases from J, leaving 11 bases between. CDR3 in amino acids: CASSSQDRGYTF. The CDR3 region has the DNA TGTGCCAGCAGCTCACAGGATCGAGGCTACACCTTC. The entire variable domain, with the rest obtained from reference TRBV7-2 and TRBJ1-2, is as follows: GAGVSQSPSNKVTEKGKDVELRCDPISGHTALYWYRQSLGQGLEFLIYFQGNSAPDKSGLPSDRFSAERTGGSVSTLTIQRTQQEDSAVYLCASSSQDRGYTFGSGTRLTVV.

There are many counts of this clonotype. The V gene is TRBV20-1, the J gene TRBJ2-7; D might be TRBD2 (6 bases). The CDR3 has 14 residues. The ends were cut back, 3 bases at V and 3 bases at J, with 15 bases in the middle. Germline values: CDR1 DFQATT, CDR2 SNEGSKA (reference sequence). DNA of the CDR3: TGCAGTGCTAGGCTAATAGCGGTAGACTACGAGCAGTACTTC. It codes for CSARLIAVDYEQYF.

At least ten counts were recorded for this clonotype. CDR3 sequence reads: CASSRQGANQPQHF. The CDR3 coding sequence is TGTGCCAGCAGCAGACAGGGGGCCAATCAGCCCCAGCATTTT. V is TRBV2 and J is TRBJ1-5; 10 bases are a match to TRBD1. Unmatched junction bases numbered 2, after V lost 6 bases and J lost 3 bases. The germline V gene encodes CDR1 SNHLY and CDR2 FYNNEI. The CDR3 extends over 14 amino acids. Complete variable domain (other parts from reference TRBV2 and TRBJ1-5): EPEVTQTPSHQVTQMGQEVILRCVPISNHLYFYWYRQILGQKVEFLVSFYNNEISEKSEIFDDQFSVERPDGSNFTLKIRSTKLEDSAMYFCASSRQGANQPQHFGDGTRLSIL.

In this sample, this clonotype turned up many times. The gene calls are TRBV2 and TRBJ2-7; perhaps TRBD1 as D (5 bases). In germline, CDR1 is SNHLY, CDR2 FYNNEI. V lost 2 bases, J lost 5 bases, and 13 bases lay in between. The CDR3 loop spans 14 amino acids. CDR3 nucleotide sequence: TGTGCCAGCAGTGAACCGCCTAGGGGCAACGAGCAGTACTTC. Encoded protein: CASSEPPRGNEQYF.

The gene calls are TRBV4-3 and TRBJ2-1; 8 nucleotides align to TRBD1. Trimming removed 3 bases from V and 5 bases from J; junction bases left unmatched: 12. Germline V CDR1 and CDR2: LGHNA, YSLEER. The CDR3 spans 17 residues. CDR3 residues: CASSQDGQGFWNNEQFF. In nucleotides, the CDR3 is TGCGCCAGCAGCCAGGACGGACAGGGATTTTGGAACAATGAGCAGTTCTTC.

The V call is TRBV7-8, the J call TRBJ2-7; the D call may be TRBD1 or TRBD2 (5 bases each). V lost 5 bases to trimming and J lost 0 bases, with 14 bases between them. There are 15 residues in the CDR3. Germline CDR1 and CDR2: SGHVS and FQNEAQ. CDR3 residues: CASSPGTEPSYEQYF. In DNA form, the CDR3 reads TGTGCCAGCAGCCCGGGGACGGAGCCCTCCTACGAGCAGTACTTC.